This T cell receptor (beta chain) comes out of a study of cytomegalovirus exposure and HLA in healthy donors. Remarks on this clone: The antigen is unknown.

Germline CDR1 reads SEHNR; CDR2 reads FQNEAQ (reference sequence). The CDR3 spans 16 residues. V trimming: 5 bases; J trimming: 0 bases; junction bases outside the gene matches: 6. Study conclusions and caveats: The authors listed approximately 160 TCR beta chains as cytomegalovirus-associated. Roughly uniform sequencing depth across donors was assumed, possibly incorrectly. TCR beta chains associated with HLA were, in a later analysis, more clonally expanded than equally common others. Later analysis identified a missense DCLRE1C variant that was linked to TCR beta V- and J-gene trimming.

This PCR relied on a set of 60 Vbeta primers and 13 Jbeta primers. This table comes from immunoSEQ multiplex PCR, and its TCRdb copy is limited to in-frame clones, with some not included. This sample lists about 84,000 clones; its ten largest clones have 0.58%. This TCR was sampled from a man aged 45-65 years in good health and CMV-seronegative. The V call is TRBV7-9, the J call TRBJ1-2; 10 nucleotides align to TRBD1. Sequencing input: PBMCs. The DNA for the CDR3 is TGTGCCAGCAGCCCACCGGGACAGGGGCCTAACTATGGCTACACCTTC. Its translation: CASSPPGQGPNYGYTF.